The T cell receptor beta chain described here comes from a study of shared clonotypes between healthy human individuals. Only Caucasian adults living in Nashville, Tennessee served as donors. Naive CD45RA+ and memory CD45RA-negative subsets were split from CD4+ cells. The CDR3 is made up of 13 amino acids. V shed 2 bases and J 3 bases; nucleotides not matched to a gene: 1. The germline gives CDR1 SQVTM, CDR2 ANQGSEA. Sequencing used immunoSEQ multiplex PCR; TCRdb keeps in-frame clones, though not all of them. The data hold a few million clones, with 85% to 95% observed a single time. The V and J genes are TRBV29-1 and TRBJ2-3; 8 bases are a match to TRBD2. Source material: naive CD4+ T cells from PBMCs. Subset reported: CD45RA+ positively selected. The TCR comes from a man in his late teens or twenties in good health. Some clones in this sample may be carry-over from other donors' samples. The CDR3 DNA follows: TGCAGCGTTGAAATAGCGGGAACAGATACGCAGTATTTT. Translating it yields CSVEIAGTDTQYF.